This T cell receptor (beta chain) is drawn from a study of T-cell memory formation after mild COVID-19. This clonotype was picked up a small number of times. The CDR3 totals 15 residues. Germline loops: CDR1 LNHNV, CDR2 YYDKDF (reference sequence). V gave up 1 base and J gave up 2 bases, with 11 bases separating them. From the 5' RACE reads, TCRdb called clonotypes with MiXCR, one entry per CDR3 protein. The sample lists about 600,000 distinct CDR3 sequences; 20% to 25% were seen once. The clonotype was recovered from an adult woman who had mild COVID-19 (a few samples of this study predate the infection). Cell type and time point are not known. Sequencing input: PBMCs or a T cell subset sorted from them (not recorded which). V gene TRBV15 combines with J gene TRBJ1-2; perhaps TRBD1 as D (6 bases). The CDR3 region is CATSRVPGANYGYTF. CDR3 coding DNA: TGTGCCACCAGCAGAGTCCCGGGGGCGAACTATGGCTACACCTTC.